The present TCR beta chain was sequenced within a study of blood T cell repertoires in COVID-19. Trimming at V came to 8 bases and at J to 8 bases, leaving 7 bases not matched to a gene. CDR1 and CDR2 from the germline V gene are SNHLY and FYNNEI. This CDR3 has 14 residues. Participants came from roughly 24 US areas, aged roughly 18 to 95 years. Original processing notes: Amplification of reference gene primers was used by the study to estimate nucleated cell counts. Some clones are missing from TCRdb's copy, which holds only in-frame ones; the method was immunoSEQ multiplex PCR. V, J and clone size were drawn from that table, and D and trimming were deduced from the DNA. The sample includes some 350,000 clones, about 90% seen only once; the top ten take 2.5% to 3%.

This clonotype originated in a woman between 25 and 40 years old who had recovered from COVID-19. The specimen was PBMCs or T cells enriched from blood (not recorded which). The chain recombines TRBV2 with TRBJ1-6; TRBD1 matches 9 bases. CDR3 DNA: TGTGCCAGCCGCCGGACAGGGGAACATTCACCCCTCCACTTT. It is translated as CASRRTGEHSPLHF.